The next 21 T cell receptor beta chains were all read from a single sample in a study of T-cell reconstitution after alpha-beta-depleted transplantation in children. Unique molecular identifiers featured in how the TCRbeta library was prepared. TCRdb fed the PCR reads into MiXCR, producing one record per CDR3 protein. The sample yields around 670,000 distinct CDR3 sequences, around 13% seen once. The source material was PBMCs, sampled before TCRalphabeta/CD19-depleted stem cell transplant. All receptors come from a girl aged 2 to 9 with congenital amegakaryocytic thrombocytopenia, due to receive a stem cell transplant.

This clonotype occurred a few times. The rearrangement joins TRBV5-1 to TRBJ2-1; D gene uncertain. Trimming cost V 0 bases and J 10 bases, with 11 bases left between them. This CDR3 comprises 13 residues. Germline CDR1 SGHRS, CDR2 YFSETQ. The CDR3 DNA reads as TGCGCCAGCAGCTTGGCCTCCTTCGCGGAGCAGTTCTTC. It translates to CASSLASFAEQFF. The variable domain in full, completed from reference TRBV5-1 and TRBJ2-1, reads KAGVTQTPRYLIKTRGQQVTLSCSPISGHRSVSWYQQTPGQGLQFLFEYFSETQRNKGNFPGRFSGRQFSNSRSEMNVSTLELGDSALYLCASSLASFAEQFFGPGTRLTVL.

V usage is TRBV6-1 and J usage is TRBJ2-7; maybe TRBD2 (5 bases). Trimming pared 1 base from V and 1 base from J, leaving 11 bases between. Germline V lookup: CDR1 MNHNS, CDR2 SASEGT. The CDR3 has 15 amino acids. In DNA, the CDR3 is TGTGCCAGCAGTGAAGTCACCGGAGGTTCCTACGAGCAGTACTTC. This encodes CASSEVTGGSYEQYF.

The chain is built from TRBV10-3 and TRBJ2-1; 8 positions agree with TRBD2. This CDR3 region has 14 residues. Trimming at V came to 10 bases and at J to 8 bases, leaving 13 bases not matched to a gene. Germline CDR1 ENHRY, CDR2 SYGVKD. CDR3 DNA sequence: TGTGCCACGGCCCCTGCGGGAGGAGTATATGAGCAGTTCTTC. Translated: CATAPAGGVYEQFF.

This clonotype was counted ten times or more. The chain carries TRBV5-6 and TRBJ2-3, with D possibly being TRBD2 (5 bases). This CDR3 contains 13 residues. Germline-derived CDR1 and CDR2 are SGHDT and YYEEEE. Trimming took 4 bases from V and 4 from J, leaving 10 bases between them. CDR3 sequence: CASSGEWPDTQYF. Written as DNA, the CDR3 is TGTGCCAGCAGCGGGGAGTGGCCAGATACGCAGTATTTT.

Ten or more counts support this clonotype. The chain has TRBV7-9 and TRBJ2-6; no firm D call. There are 15 residues in the CDR3. The germline V gene encodes CDR1 SEHNR and CDR2 FQNEAQ (reference sequence). Trimming removed 2 bases at V and 0 bases at J, with 5 bases between. The CDR3 here is CASSLMVSGANVLTF. CDR3 bases: TGTGCCAGCAGCTTAATGGTCTCTGGGGCCAACGTCCTGACTTTC.

This clonotype was picked up many times. CDR3 sequence reads: CASSSPQGAQFYEQYF. The CDR3 DNA reads TGTGCCAGCAGCTCCCCCCAGGGAGCACAATTCTACGAGCAGTACTTC. The J gene is TRBJ2-7, the V gene TRBV6-1, with D perhaps given as TRBD1 or TRBD2 (5 bases each). CDR3 size: 16 residues. With 6 bases removed from V and 3 bases from J, the gap between germline ends came to 21 bases. Looked up from germline, CDR1 is MNHNS and CDR2 is SASEGT.

The V and J genes are TRBV5-8 and TRBJ2-6; TRBD2 might be the D (5 bases). Per the germline V gene, CDR1 is SGHTS and CDR2 is YDEGEE. The V gene lost 1 base and the J gene lost 5 bases, with 10 bases spanning the gap. This CDR3 has 15 residues. CDR3 amino acids: CASSLSGIRANVLTF. In DNA form, the CDR3 reads TGTGCCAGCAGCTTGTCGGGGATTAGGGCCAACGTCCTGACTTTC.

The rearrangement links TRBV12-3 or TRBV12-4 to TRBJ2-7; TRBD2 matches 14 bases. The CDR3 runs to 18 residues. Germline trimming cut 6 bases from V and 4 bases from J; bases unmatched to any gene: 14. The CDR3 DNA reads as TGTGCCAGCAGCCCTAGCGGGGGGACTAGCGGGAGTGTGTACGAGCAGTACTTC. Translation gives CASSPSGGTSGSVYEQYF.

This clonotype was recorded a few times. The chain combines TRBV5-6 with TRBJ2-3; D might be TRBD1 or TRBD2, each matching 5 bases. Germline CDR1 SGHDT, CDR2 YYEEEE. V was clipped by 3 bases and J by 9 bases, with 14 bases between them. This CDR3 is built from 13 residues. CDR3 DNA: TGTGCCAGCAGCTACGCGTGGGACCGGACGCAGTATTTT. Its protein is CASSYAWDRTQYF.

In this sample, this clonotype turned up many times. The chain recombines TRBV5-1 with TRBJ1-1; the D gene is possibly TRBD1 (5 bases). CDR3 size: 15 residues. The germline V gene has CDR1 SGHRS and CDR2 YFSETQ. V lost 0 bases, J lost 1 base, and 10 bases lay in between. In nucleotides, the CDR3 is TGCGCCAGCAGCTTGGCTGGGGGAGGGAACACTGAAGCTTTCTTT. It encodes CASSLAGGGNTEAFF.

Many counts were recorded for this clonotype. The chain recombines TRBV5-1 with TRBJ2-5, with D perhaps assigned TRBD1 or TRBD2 (5 bases each). CDR1 is SGHRS and CDR2 is YFSETQ in the germline V gene. The CDR3 covers 14 residues. Trimming shortened V by 0 bases and J by 5 bases, and 11 bases separated the two germline ends. The CDR3 loop is CASSLAGLAETQYF. As DNA, the CDR3 is TGCGCCAGCAGCTTGGCGGGGCTAGCTGAGACCCAGTACTTC. The full variable domain, in which reference TRBV5-1 and TRBJ2-5 provide the parts outside the CDR3, is KAGVTQTPRYLIKTRGQQVTLSCSPISGHRSVSWYQQTPGQGLQFLFEYFSETQRNKGNFPGRFSGRQFSNSRSEMNVSTLELGDSALYLCASSLAGLAETQYFGPGTRLLVL.

This clonotype has at least ten counts. V usage is TRBV20-1 and J usage is TRBJ2-2; D might be TRBD1 (6 bases). V lost 3 bases to trimming and J lost 2 bases, with 13 bases between them. Germline V gene sequence: CDR1 DFQATT, CDR2 SNEGSKA (reference sequence). This CDR3 is 15 amino acids long. CDR3 sequence: CSASSPGHNTGELFF. CDR3 DNA: TGCAGTGCTAGTTCACCGGGACATAACACCGGGGAGCTGTTTTTT.

This chain uses TRBV29-1 with TRBJ2-2, with 8 bases identical to TRBD1. J gave up 3 bases and V 3 bases, and 3 bases lay outside the gene matches. CDR1 is SQVTM, CDR2 ANQGSEA, per germline. The CDR3 loop spans 14 amino acids. CDR3: CSVDVQGDTGELFF. The CDR3 DNA is TGCAGCGTTGATGTACAGGGGGACACCGGGGAGCTGTTTTTT.

The rearrangement links TRBV15 to TRBJ2-1; weak D call: TRBD1 (6 bases). The CDR3 length is 14 residues. V was shortened by 5 bases and J by 10 bases, with 18 bases between the two germline ends. Germline lookup yields CDR1 LNHNV and CDR2 YYDKDF (reference sequence). Written as DNA, the CDR3 is TGTGCCACCAGCGTAGACAGGCCCCTCTCGGAGCAGTTCTTC. Protein: CATSVDRPLSEQFF.

The chain has TRBV20-1 and TRBJ2-1; perhaps TRBD2 as D (5 bases). V lost 5 bases and J 7 bases, leaving 12 bases between the germline ends. The CDR3 is 12 residues long. Germline CDR1 reads DFQATT; CDR2 reads SNEGSKA (reference sequence). The DNA of the CDR3 is TGCAGTGCTGCCTGGACGGGGAATGAGCAGTTCTTC. This codes for CSAAWTGNEQFF.

This chain uses TRBV20-1 with TRBJ1-2; 12 bases map to TRBD1. In germline, CDR1 is DFQATT, CDR2 SNEGSKA (reference sequence). V gave up 3 bases and J gave up 3 bases; unmatched junction bases: 8. This CDR3 spans 16 amino acids. CDR3 sequence reads: CSASGTGGVLYYGYTF. DNA for the CDR3: TGCAGTGCTAGTGGGACAGGGGGCGTCCTCTACTATGGCTACACCTTC.

This clonotype came up a few times. The chain links TRBV18 to TRBJ2-3; TRBD2 agrees at 7 bases. Trimming cost V 3 bases and J 6 bases; bases outside gene matches: 9. The CDR3 has 15 amino acids. Germline V lookup: CDR1 KGHSH, CDR2 LQKENI. The CDR3 DNA follows: TGTGCCAGCTCACCGGGACTACCATTGGGCGATACGCAGTATTTT. As protein: CASSPGLPLGDTQYF.

This clonotype showed up many times. V and J are TRBV3-1 and TRBJ2-5; D unresolved. Germline V lookup: CDR1 LGHDT, CDR2 YNNKEL (reference sequence). This CDR3 contains 15 residues. Trimming shortened V by 0 bases and J by 3 bases, and 11 bases separated the two germline ends. CDR3 loop: CASSQDSDPEETQYF. The CDR3 nucleotides read TGTGCCAGCAGCCAAGATTCGGACCCCGAAGAGACCCAGTACTTC.

The sample holds many counts of this clonotype. The chain has TRBV20-1 and TRBJ2-1, with 10 bases matching TRBD1. The germline V gene has CDR1 DFQATT and CDR2 SNEGSKA (reference sequence). The CDR3 length is 13 residues. V lost 5 bases, J lost 8 bases, and 6 bases stayed unmatched. The CDR3 DNA is TGCAGTGCTTCGGGGACAGGGGTCCATGAGCAGTTCTTC. Protein sequence: CSASGTGVHEQFF.

This chain links TRBV5-1 with TRBJ2-7; 10 positions agree with TRBD2. Trimming removed 5 bases from V and 0 bases from J; junction bases left unmatched: 14. The CDR3 loop spans 18 amino acids. The germline CDR1 and CDR2 sequences are SGHRS and YFSETQ. In DNA form, the CDR3 reads TGCGCCAGCAGGAGGGAGCCTAGCGGGAGCTTCTTCTCCTACGAGCAGTACTTC. Residues: CASRREPSGSFFSYEQYF.

The genes are TRBV27 and TRBJ2-3, with 8 bases that match TRBD2. J was trimmed by 4 bases and V by 9 bases; bases with no gene match: 9. The CDR3 is 14 amino acids. Germline V gene sequence: CDR1 MNHEY, CDR2 SMNVEV (reference sequence). The CDR3: CASTLAGPSDTQYF. CDR3 DNA sequence: TGTGCCAGTACCCTAGCGGGCCCTTCAGATACGCAGTATTTT.